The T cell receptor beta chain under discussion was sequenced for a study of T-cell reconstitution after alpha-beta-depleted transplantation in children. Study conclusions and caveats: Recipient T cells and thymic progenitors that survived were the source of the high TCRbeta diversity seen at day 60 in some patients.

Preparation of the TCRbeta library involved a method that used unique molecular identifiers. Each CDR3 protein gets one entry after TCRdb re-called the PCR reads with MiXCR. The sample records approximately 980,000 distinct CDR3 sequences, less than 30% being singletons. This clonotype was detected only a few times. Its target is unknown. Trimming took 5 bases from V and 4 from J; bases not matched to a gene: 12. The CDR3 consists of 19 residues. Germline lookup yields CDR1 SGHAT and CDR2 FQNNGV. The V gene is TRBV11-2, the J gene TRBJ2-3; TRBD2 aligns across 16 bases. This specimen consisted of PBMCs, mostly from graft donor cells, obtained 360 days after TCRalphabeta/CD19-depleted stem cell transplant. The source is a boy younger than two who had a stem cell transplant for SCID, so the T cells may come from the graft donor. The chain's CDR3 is CASSLTPGLAGGRSDTQYF. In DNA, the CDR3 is TGTGCCAGCAGCCTTACTCCGGGACTAGCGGGGGGGCGGTCAGATACGCAGTATTTT. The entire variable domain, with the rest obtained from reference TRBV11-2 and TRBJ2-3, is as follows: EAGVAQSPRYKIIEKRQSVAFWCNPISGHATLYWYQQILGQGPKLLIQFQNNGVVDDSQLPKDRFSAERLKGVDSTLKIQPAKLEDSAVYLCASSLTPGLAGGRSDTQYFGPGTRLTVL.